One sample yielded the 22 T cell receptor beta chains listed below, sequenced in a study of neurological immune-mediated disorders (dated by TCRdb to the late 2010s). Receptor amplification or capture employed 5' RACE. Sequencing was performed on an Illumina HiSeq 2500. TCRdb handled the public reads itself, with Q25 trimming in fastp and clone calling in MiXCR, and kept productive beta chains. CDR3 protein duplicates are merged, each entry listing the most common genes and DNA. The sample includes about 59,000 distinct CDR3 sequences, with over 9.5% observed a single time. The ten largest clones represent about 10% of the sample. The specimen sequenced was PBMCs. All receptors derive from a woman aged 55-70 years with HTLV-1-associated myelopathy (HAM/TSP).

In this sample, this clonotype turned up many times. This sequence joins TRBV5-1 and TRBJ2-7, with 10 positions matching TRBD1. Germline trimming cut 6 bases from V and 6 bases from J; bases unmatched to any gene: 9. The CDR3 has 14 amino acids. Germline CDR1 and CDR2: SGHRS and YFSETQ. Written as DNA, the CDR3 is TGCGCCAGCAATTCGGGACAGGGGACCGGCGAGCAGTACTTC. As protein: CASNSGQGTGEQYF.

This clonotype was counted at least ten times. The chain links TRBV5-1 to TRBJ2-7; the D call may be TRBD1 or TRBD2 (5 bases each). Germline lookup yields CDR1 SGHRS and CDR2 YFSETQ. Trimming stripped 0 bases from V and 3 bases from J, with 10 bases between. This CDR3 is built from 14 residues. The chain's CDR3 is CASSLEGRNYEQYF. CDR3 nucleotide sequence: TGCGCCAGCAGCTTGGAGGGACGGAACTACGAGCAGTACTTC.

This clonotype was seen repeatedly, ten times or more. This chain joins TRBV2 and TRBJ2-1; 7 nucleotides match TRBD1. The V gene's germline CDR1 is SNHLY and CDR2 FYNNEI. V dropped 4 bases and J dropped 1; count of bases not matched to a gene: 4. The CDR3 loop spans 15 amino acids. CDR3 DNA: TGTGCCAGCAGTGGGCAGGGGGTTTCCTACAATGAGCAGTTCTTC. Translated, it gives CASSGQGVSYNEQFF.

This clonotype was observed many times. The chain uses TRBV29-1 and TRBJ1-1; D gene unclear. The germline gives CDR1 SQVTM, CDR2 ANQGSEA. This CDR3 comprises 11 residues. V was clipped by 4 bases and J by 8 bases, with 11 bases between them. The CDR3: CSVGFPEEAFF. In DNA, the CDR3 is TGCAGCGTTGGATTCCCCGAAGAAGCTTTCTTT.

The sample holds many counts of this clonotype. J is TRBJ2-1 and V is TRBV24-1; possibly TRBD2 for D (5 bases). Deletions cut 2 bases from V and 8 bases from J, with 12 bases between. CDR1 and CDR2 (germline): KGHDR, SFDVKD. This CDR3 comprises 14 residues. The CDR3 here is CATSDSGIGDEQFF. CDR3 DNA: TGTGCCACCAGTGATTCGGGAATTGGGGATGAGCAGTTCTTC.

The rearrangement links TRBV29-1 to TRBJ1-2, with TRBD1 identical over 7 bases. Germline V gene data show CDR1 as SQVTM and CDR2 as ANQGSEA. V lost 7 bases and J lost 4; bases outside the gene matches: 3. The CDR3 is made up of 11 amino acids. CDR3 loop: CSATGAYGYTF. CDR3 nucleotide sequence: TGCAGCGCCACAGGGGCCTATGGCTACACCTTC.

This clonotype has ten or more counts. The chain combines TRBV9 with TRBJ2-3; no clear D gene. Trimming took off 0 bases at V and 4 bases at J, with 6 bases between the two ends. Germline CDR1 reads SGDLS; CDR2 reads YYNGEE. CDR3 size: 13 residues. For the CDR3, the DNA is TGTGCCAGCAGCGTAGGCCCCCCAGATACGCAGTATTTT. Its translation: CASSVGPPDTQYF.

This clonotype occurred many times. DNA for the CDR3: TGTGCCAGCAGCGTGGGCCTAGCGAGAGCGACAGATACGCAGTATTTT. As protein: CASSVGLARATDTQYF. The chain is built from TRBV9 and TRBJ2-3, with D perhaps TRBD2 (6 bases). Germline V gene data show CDR1 as SGDLS and CDR2 as YYNGEE. V was shortened by 2 bases and J by 3 bases, with 16 bases between the two germline ends. CDR3 length: 16 residues.

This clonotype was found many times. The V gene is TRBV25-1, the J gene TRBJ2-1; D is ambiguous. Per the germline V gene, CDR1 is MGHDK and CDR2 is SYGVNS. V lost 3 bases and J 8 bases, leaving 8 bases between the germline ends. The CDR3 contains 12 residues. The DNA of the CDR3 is TGTGCCAGCAGTGACCCTCCCGATGAGCAGTTCTTC. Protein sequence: CASSDPPDEQFF. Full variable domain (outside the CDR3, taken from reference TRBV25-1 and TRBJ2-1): EADIYQTPRYLVIGTGKKITLECSQTMGHDKMYWYQQDPGMELHLIHYSYGVNSTEKGDLSSESTVSRIRTEHFPLTLESARPSHTSQYLCASSDPPDEQFFGPGTRLTVL.

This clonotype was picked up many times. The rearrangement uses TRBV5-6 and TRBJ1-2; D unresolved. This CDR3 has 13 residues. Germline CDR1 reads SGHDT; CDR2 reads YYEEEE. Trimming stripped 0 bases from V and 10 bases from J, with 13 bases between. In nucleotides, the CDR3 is TGTGCCAGCAGCTTGGGCGCATCGCGGGACTACACCTTC. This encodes CASSLGASRDYTF.

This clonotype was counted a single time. CDR3: CSAGTWLNTEAFF. In DNA, the CDR3 is TGCAGCGCCGGGACATGGCTAAACACTGAAGCTTTCTTT. This rearrangement joins TRBV29-1 to TRBJ1-1, with D maybe TRBD1 (6 bases). This CDR3 spans 13 amino acids. The germline V gene has CDR1 SQVTM and CDR2 ANQGSEA. The ends were cut back, 7 bases at V and 2 bases at J, with 14 bases in the middle.

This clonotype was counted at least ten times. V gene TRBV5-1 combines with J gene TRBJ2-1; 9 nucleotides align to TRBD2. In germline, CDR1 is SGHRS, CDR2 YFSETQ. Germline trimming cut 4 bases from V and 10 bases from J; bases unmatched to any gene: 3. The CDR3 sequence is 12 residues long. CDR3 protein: CASSLLAGEQFF. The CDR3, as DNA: TGCGCCAGCAGCCTACTAGCGGGCGAGCAGTTCTTC.

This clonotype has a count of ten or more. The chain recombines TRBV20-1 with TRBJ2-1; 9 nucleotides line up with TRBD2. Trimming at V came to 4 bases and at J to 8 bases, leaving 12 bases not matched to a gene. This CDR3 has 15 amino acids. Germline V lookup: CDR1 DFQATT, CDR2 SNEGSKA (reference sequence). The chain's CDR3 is CSAIVLAGVWDEQFF. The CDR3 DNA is TGCAGTGCTATAGTGTTAGCGGGAGTTTGGGATGAGCAGTTCTTC.

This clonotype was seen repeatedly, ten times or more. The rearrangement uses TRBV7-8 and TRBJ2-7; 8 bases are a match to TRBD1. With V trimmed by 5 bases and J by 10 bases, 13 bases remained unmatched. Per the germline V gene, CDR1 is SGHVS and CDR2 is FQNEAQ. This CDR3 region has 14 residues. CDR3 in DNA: TGTGCCAGCAGCAACTCGGGACAGGCTATACTACAGTACTTC. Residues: CASSNSGQAILQYF.

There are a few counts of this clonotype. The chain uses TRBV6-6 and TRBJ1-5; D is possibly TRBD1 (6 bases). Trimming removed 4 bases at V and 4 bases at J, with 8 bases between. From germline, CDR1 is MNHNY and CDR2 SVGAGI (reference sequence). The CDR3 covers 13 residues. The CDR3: CASSSTGNQPQHF. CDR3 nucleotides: TGTGCCAGCAGTTCGACAGGTAATCAGCCCCAGCATTTT.

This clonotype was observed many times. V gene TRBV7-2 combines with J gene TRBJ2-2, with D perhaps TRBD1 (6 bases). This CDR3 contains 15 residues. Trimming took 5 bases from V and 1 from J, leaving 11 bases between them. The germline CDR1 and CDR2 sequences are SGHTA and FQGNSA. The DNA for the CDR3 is TGTGCCAGCAGCCGGGGACAAATGAACACCGGGGAGCTGTTTTTT. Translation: CASSRGQMNTGELFF.

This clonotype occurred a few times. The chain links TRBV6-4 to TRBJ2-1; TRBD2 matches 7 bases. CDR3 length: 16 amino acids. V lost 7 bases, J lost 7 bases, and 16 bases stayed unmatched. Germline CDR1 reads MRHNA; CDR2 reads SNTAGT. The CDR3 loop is CASTPWGGGPQNEQFF. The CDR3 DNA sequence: TGTGCCAGCACCCCATGGGGGGGAGGGCCTCAGAATGAGCAGTTCTTC.

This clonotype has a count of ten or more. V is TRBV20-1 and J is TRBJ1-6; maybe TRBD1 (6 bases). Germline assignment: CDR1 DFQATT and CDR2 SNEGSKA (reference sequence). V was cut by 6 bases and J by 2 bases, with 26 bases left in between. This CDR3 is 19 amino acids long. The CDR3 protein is CSAQIRGTGPSTYNSPLHF. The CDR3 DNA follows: TGCAGTGCGCAAATCAGGGGCACGGGACCTAGCACCTATAATTCACCCCTCCACTTT.

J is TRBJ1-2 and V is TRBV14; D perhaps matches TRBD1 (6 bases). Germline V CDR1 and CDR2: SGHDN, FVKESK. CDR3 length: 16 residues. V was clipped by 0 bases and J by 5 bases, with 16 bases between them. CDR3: CASSQDFQGSYYGYTF. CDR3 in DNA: TGTGCCAGCAGCCAAGATTTTCAGGGGTCGTATTATGGCTACACCTTC.

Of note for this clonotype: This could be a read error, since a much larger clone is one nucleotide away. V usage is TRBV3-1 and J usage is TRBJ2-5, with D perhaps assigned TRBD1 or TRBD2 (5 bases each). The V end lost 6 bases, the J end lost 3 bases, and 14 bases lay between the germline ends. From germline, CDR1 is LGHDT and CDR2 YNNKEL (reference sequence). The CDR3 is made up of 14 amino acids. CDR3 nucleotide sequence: TGTGCCAGCAGTCCCGCGTGGGGGAAAGAGACCCAGTACTTC. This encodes CASSPAWGKETQYF.

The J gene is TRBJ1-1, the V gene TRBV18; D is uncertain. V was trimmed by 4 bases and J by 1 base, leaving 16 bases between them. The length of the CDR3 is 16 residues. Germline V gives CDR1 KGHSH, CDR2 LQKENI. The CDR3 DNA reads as TGTGCCAGCTCACGCGGAAAGGTGGGGTGGAACACTGAAGCTTTCTTT. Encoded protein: CASSRGKVGWNTEAFF.

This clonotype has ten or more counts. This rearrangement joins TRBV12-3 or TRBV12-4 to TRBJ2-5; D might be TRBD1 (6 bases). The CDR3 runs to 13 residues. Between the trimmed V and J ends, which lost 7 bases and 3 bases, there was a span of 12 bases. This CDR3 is CASTRDTEETQYF. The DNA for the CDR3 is TGTGCCAGCACCAGGGACACCGAAGAGACCCAGTACTTC.